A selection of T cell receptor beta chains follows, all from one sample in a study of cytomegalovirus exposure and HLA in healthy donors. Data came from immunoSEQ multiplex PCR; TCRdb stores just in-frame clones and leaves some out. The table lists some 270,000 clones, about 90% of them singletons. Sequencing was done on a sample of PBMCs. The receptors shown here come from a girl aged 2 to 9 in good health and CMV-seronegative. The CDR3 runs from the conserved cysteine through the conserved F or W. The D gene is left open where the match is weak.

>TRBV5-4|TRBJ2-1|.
TGTGCCAGCAGCTTGGCTGTAGACTACAATGAGCAGTTCTTC
CASSLAVDYNEQFF
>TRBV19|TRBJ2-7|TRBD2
TGTGCCAGTAGTATAGATTGGCCTAGCGGGAGCTACGAGCAGTACTTC
CASSIDWPSGSYEQYF
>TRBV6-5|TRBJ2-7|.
TGTGCCAGCAGTTACTCGTCCGGGAGATACTACGAGCAGTACTTC
CASSYSSGRYYEQYF
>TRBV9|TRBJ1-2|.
TGTGCCAGCAGCCCGGGAGGCTACACCTTC
CASSPGGYTF
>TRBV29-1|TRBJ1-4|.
TGCAGCGTGAGGGGGTTCCCTCCGGGTGAAAAACTGTTTTTT
CSVRGFPPGEKLFF
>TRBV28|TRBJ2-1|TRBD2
TGTGCCAGCAGTTTAGTGGCGGGGGGCTACAATGAGCAGTTCTTC
CASSLVAGGYNEQFF
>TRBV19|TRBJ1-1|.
TGTGCCAGTAGTCTACAGCACACGAACACTGAAGCTTTCTTT
CASSLQHTNTEAFF
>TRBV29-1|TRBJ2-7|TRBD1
TGCAGCGTTGAAGATACCGGACAGGCCATGGGCGAGCAGTACTTC
CSVEDTGQAMGEQYF
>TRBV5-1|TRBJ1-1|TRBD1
TGCGCCAGCAGCTTGGCCCTCGACAGGGTGAACACTGAAGCTTTCTTT
CASSLALDRVNTEAFF
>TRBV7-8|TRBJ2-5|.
TGTGCCAGCAGCCGGGTCCAAGAGACCCAGTACTTC
CASSRVQETQYF